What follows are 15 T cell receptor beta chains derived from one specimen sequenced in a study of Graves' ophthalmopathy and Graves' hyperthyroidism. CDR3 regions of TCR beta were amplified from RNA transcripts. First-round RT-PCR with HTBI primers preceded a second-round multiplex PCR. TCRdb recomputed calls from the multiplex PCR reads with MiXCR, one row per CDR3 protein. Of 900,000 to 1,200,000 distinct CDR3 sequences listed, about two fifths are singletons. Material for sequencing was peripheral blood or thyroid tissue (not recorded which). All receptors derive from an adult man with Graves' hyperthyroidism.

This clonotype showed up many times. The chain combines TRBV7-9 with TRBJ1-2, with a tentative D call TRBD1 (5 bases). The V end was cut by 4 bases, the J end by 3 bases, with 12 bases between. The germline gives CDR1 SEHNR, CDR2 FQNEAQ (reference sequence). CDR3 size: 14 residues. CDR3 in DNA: TGTGCCAGCAGCTCACTAGGGGAGTACTATGGCTACACCTTC. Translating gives CASSSLGEYYGYTF.

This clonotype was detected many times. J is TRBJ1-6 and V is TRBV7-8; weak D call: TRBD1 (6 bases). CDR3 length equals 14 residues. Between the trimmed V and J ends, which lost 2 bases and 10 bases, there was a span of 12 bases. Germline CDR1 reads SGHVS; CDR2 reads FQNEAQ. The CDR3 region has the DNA TGTGCCAGCAGCTTAAAGGGGGGGTGGTCACCCCTCCACTTT. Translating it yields CASSLKGGWSPLHF.

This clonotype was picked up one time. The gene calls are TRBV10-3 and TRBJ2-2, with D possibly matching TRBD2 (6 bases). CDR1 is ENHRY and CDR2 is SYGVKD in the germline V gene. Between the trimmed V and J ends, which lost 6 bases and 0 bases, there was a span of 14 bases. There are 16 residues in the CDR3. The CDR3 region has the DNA TGTGCCATCAGGGCGGGGATCACAACGAACACCGGGGAGCTGTTTTTT. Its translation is CAIRAGITTNTGELFF.

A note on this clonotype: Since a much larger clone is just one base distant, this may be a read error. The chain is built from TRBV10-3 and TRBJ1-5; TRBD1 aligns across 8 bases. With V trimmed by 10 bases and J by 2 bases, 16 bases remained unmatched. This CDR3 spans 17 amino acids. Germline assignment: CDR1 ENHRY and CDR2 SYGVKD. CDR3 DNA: TGTGCCAGCAGCTCGAGGACAGGGATAGTGTGCAATCAGCCCCAGCATTTT. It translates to CASSSRTGIVCNQPQHF.

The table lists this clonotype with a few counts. CDR3 protein: CASQLGAQPQHF. CDR3 DNA: TGTGCCAGCCAGCTCGGGGCTCAGCCCCAGCATTTT. J is TRBJ1-5 and V is TRBV6-2 or TRBV6-3, with D possibly being TRBD1 (5 bases). Germline V gene lookup returns CDR1 MNHEY and CDR2 SVGEGT. V was pared by 8 bases and J by 6 bases, with 11 bases between. The CDR3 runs to 12 residues.

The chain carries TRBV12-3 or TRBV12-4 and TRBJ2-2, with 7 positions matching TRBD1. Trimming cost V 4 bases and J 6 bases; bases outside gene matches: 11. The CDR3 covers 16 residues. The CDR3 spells CASSSYRTGLSGELFF. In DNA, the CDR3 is TGTGCCAGCAGTTCCTACCGGACAGGCTTATCCGGGGAGCTGTTTTTT.

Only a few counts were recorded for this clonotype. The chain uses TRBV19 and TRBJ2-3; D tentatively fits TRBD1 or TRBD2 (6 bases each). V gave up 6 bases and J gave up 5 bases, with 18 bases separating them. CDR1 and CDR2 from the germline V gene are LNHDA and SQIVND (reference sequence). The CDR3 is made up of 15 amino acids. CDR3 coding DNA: TGTGCCAGTAGCGACGCGGGACACTATGTAGATACGCAGTATTTT. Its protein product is CASSDAGHYVDTQYF.

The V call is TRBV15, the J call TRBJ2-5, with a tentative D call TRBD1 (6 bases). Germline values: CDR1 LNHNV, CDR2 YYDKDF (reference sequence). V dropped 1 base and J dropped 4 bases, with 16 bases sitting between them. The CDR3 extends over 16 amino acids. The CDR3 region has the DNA TGTGCCACCAGCAGAGCCCATTCAGGGGCGGGAGAGACCCAGTACTTC. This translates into CATSRAHSGAGETQYF. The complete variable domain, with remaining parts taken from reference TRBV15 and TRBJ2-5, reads DAMVIQNPRYQVTQFGKPVTLSCSQTLNHNVMYWYQQKSSQAPKLLFHYYDKDFNNEADTPDNFQSRRPNTSFCFLDIRSPGLGDTAMYLCATSRAHSGAGETQYFGPGTRLLVL.

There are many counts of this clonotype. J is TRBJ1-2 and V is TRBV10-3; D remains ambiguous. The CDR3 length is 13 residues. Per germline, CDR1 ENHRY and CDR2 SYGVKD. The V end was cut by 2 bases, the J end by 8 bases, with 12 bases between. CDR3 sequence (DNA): TGTGCCATCAGTGAGATGGGGTGGCAGGGCTACACCTTC. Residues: CAISEMGWQGYTF.

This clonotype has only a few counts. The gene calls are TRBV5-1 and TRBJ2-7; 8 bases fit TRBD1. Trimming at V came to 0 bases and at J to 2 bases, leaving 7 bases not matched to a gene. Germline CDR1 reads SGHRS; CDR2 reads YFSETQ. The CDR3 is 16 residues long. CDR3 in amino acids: CASSLVVVDRAYEQYF. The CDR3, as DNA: TGCGCCAGCAGCTTGGTAGTAGTGGACAGGGCCTACGAGCAGTACTTC.

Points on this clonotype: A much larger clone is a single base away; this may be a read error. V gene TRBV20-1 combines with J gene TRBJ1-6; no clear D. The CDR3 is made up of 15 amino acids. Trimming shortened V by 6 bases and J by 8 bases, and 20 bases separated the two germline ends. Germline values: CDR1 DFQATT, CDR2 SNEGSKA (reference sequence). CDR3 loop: CSAGPPAAPDSPLHF. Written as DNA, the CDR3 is TGCAGTGCCGGCCCCCCAGCCGCCCCCGATTCACCCCTCCACTTT.

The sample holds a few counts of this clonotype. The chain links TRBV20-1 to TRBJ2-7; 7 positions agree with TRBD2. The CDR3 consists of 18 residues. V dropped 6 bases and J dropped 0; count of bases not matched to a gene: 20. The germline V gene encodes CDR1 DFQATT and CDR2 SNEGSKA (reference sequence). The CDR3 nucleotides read TGCAGTGCCTTGGGCAACCGGGACTATCAACTTTCCTCCTACGAGCAGTACTTC. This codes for CSALGNRDYQLSSYEQYF.

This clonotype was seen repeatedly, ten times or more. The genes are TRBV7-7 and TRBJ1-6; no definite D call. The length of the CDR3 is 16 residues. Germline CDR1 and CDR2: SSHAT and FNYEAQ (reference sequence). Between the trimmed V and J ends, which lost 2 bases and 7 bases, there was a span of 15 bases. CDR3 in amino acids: CASSLSFGIRNSPLHF. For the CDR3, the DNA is TGTGCCAGCAGCTTAAGTTTTGGCATTCGAAATTCACCCCTCCACTTT.

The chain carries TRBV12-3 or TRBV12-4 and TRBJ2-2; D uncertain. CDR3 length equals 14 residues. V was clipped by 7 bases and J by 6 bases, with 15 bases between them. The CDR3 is CASMESLVPGELFF. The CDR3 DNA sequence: TGTGCCAGCATGGAGTCTTTGGTACCCGGGGAGCTGTTTTTT.

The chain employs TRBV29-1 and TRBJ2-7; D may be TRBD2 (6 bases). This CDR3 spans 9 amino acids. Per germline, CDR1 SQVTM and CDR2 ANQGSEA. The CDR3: CPGVYEQYF. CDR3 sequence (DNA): TGCCCGGGGGTCTACGAGCAGTACTTC.